The next 15 T cell receptor beta chains were all read from a single sample in a study of human T cells and chemical hapten exposure. Time point indicated: patch test 1, 2 weeks after DPC sensitization. Treatment given: therapeutic diphenylcyclopropenone sensitization with weekly scalp DPC. From the RACE reads, TCRdb called clonotypes with MiXCR, one entry per CDR3 protein. Here the sample spans some 170,000 distinct CDR3 sequences, more than 20% being singletons. Specimen: whole blood, collected in connection with sensitization to the hapten diphenylcyclopropenone (DPC). The receptors were gathered from a woman between 45 and 65 years old with alopecia areata. Some clones in this sample may be carry-over from other donors' samples.

The J gene is TRBJ2-1, the V gene TRBV5-1; 8 bases are a match to TRBD1. Germline V lookup: CDR1 SGHRS, CDR2 YFSETQ. This CDR3 comprises 15 residues. Trimming cost V 0 bases and J 2 bases; bases outside gene matches: 1. The CDR3 DNA reads as TGCGCCAGCAGCTTGGGGGACAGGACCTACAATGAGCAGTTCTTC. Its translation: CASSLGDRTYNEQFF.

This sequence joins TRBV29-1 and TRBJ1-6; D remains unclear. Trimming removed 6 bases from V and 8 bases from J, with 14 bases in between. Germline CDR1 SQVTM, CDR2 ANQGSEA. There are 13 residues in the CDR3. The CDR3: CSVGINIDSPLHF. CDR3 nucleotides: TGCAGCGTAGGAATAAATATAGATTCACCCCTCCACTTT.

This clonotype appeared a few times. The J gene is TRBJ2-7, the V gene TRBV7-2, with 13 bases lining up with TRBD2. J lost 4 bases, V lost 1 base, and 4 bases had no gene match. The CDR3 runs 16 residues. The germline V gene has CDR1 SGHTA and CDR2 FQGNSA. In nucleotides, the CDR3 is TGTGCCAGCAGCTTAGTTAGGACTAGCGGGAGTTACGAGCAGTACTTC. The encoded protein is CASSLVRTSGSYEQYF. Using reference TRBV7-2 and TRBJ2-7 for the parts outside the CDR3, the full variable domain is GAGVSQSPSNKVTEKGKDVELRCDPISGHTALYWYRQSLGQGLEFLIYFQGNSAPDKSGLPSDRFSAERTGGSVSTLTIQRTQQEDSAVYLCASSLVRTSGSYEQYFGPGTRLTVT.

In its sample, this clonotype was seen a few times. This chain connects TRBV2 to TRBJ2-1; D is unresolved. The CDR3 extends over 12 amino acids. Trimming shortened V by 0 bases and J by 8 bases, and 5 bases separated the two germline ends. Germline V gene sequence: CDR1 SNHLY, CDR2 FYNNEI. CDR3 nucleotides: TGTGCCAGCAGTGAAGCTTTACATGAGCAGTTCTTC. It encodes CASSEALHEQFF.

This clonotype has only a few counts. The chain has TRBV20-1 and TRBJ1-1; unclear D gene. Deletions cut 0 bases from V and 10 bases from J, with 15 bases between. This CDR3 is built from 13 residues. Germline lookup yields CDR1 DFQATT and CDR2 SNEGSKA (reference sequence). CDR3 bases: TGCAGTGCTAGAGATCTGGCGATCTCGGGAGCTTTCTTT. It specifies CSARDLAISGAFF.

The V and J genes are TRBV5-4 and TRBJ2-3; D uncertain. V was cut by 0 bases and J by 2 bases, with 10 bases left in between. Germline V gene lookup returns CDR1 SGHNT and CDR2 YYREEE (reference sequence). This CDR3 has 15 amino acids. CDR3: CASSLGRRITDTQYF. DNA for the CDR3: TGTGCCAGCAGCTTGGGCAGGAGAATCACAGATACGCAGTATTTT.

The J gene is TRBJ2-7, the V gene TRBV4-2; D assignment may be TRBD1 or TRBD2 (6 bases each). The V gene lost 0 bases and the J gene lost 4 bases, with 13 bases spanning the gap. Germline-derived CDR1 and CDR2 are LGHNA and YNFKEQ. The CDR3 has 15 residues. The CDR3: CASSQDGGGWYEQYF. In nucleotides, the CDR3 is TGTGCCAGCAGCCAAGATGGAGGGGGGTGGTACGAGCAGTACTTC.

This clonotype was seen a few times. The chain uses TRBV20-1 and TRBJ2-6; 7 bases match TRBD1. CDR3 length: 14 amino acids. V lost 2 bases and J lost 3; bases outside the gene matches: 1. Germline V gene lookup returns CDR1 DFQATT and CDR2 SNEGSKA (reference sequence). The CDR3 bases are TGCAGTGCTAGAACAGGGGTTGGGGCCAACGTCCTGACTTTC. Translated, it gives CSARTGVGANVLTF.

This clonotype was counted between two and nine times. This rearrangement joins TRBV5-1 to TRBJ2-5; 8 bases fit TRBD1. Unmatched junction bases numbered 8, after V lost 0 bases and J lost 1 base. Per the germline V gene, CDR1 is SGHRS and CDR2 is YFSETQ. This CDR3 contains 17 residues. The CDR3 DNA is TGCGCCAGCAGCTTGGCGAACCGGGGACAGGTCCAAGAGACCCAGTACTTC. This gives the protein CASSLANRGQVQETQYF. Full variable domain (remainder filled in from reference TRBV5-1 and TRBJ2-5): KAGVTQTPRYLIKTRGQQVTLSCSPISGHRSVSWYQQTPGQGLQFLFEYFSETQRNKGNFPGRFSGRQFSNSRSEMNVSTLELGDSALYLCASSLANRGQVQETQYFGPGTRLLVL.

This clonotype occurred a few times. The chain employs TRBV7-9 and TRBJ1-6; 7 bases align to TRBD1. Per germline, CDR1 SEHNR and CDR2 FQNEAQ (reference sequence). The CDR3 totals 14 residues. Trimming removed 4 bases from V and 4 bases from J; junction bases left unmatched: 1. In DNA, the CDR3 is TGTGCCAGCAGCTGGGGACAGTATAATTCACCCCTCCACTTT. Translated, it gives CASSWGQYNSPLHF.

The chain links TRBV7-3 to TRBJ2-7, with 11 positions matching TRBD1. The CDR3 length is 15 residues. Germline-derived CDR1 and CDR2 are SGHTA and FQGTGA. Trimming took 2 bases from V and 4 from J; bases not matched to a gene: 4. The CDR3 DNA reads TGTGCCAGCAGCTTATGGGGACAGGGGGAATACGAGCAGTACTTC. Translated: CASSLWGQGEYEQYF.

This clonotype was counted between two and nine times. This chain uses TRBV7-9 with TRBJ2-2; 10 nucleotides agree with TRBD2. CDR3 length equals 18 residues. V trimming: 7 bases; J trimming: 5 bases; junction bases outside the gene matches: 16. Germline CDR1 is SEHNR and CDR2 is FQNEAQ (reference sequence). CDR3 in amino acids: CASTRSVLAGVGTGELFF. The CDR3 DNA sequence: TGTGCCAGCACCCGTTCTGTCCTAGCGGGAGTTGGAACCGGGGAGCTGTTTTTT.

The J gene is TRBJ2-3, the V gene TRBV28; 8 bases are a match to TRBD2. Germline assignment: CDR1 MDHEN and CDR2 SYDVKM. The CDR3 totals 15 residues. The trim removed 6 bases at V and 2 bases at J, leaving 7 bases unmatched. CDR3: CASSPGTSVTDTQYF. CDR3 nucleotide sequence: TGTGCCAGCAGCCCCGGGACTAGTGTCACAGATACGCAGTATTTT.

In this sample, this clonotype turned up a few times. V usage is TRBV10-1 and J usage is TRBJ2-1, with TRBD1 as a possible D gene (5 bases). The CDR3 covers 14 residues. Germline V gene lookup returns CDR1 WNHNN and CDR2 SYGVQD (reference sequence). The germline V and J ends were trimmed by 1 base and 8 bases, with 12 bases remaining between them. For the CDR3, the DNA is TGCGCCAGCAGTGAGTGGGGCGGTGTCCATGAGCAGTTCTTC. It encodes CASSEWGGVHEQFF.

Here the CDR3 DNA reads TGTGCCAGCAGCCACAGGAGTTTACAAGAGACCCAGTACTTC. It is translated as CASSHRSLQETQYF. The genes are TRBV11-2 and TRBJ2-5; the D gene is possibly TRBD1 (5 bases). The CDR3 contains 14 residues. Trimming left V 5 bases short and J 2 bases short, with 12 bases between. Germline CDR1 reads SGHAT; CDR2 reads FQNNGV.